The clone carrying this T cell receptor (beta chain) was seen a few times. The antigen remains undetermined. These gene names are mouse names. The read falls 4 residues short of the CDR3 end, and the missing part is taken from the germline J gene. This sample is part of a study of CD8+ T cells in alopecia areata. Extraction of RNA preceded its reverse transcription into cDNA, which served as the sequencing template. TCRdb's copy holds only in-frame clones and misses some; the assay was immunoSEQ multiplex PCR. Found here are approximately 300,000 clones, no singletons; the ten largest cover 0.9% to 1.5%. The germline CDR1 and CDR2 sequences are NNHNN and SYGAGS (reference sequence). The CDR3 consists of 11 residues. Findings and caveats of the study: Affected scalp, especially in alopecia totalis/universalis, had a higher clonality than normal scalp did.

Sorting used CD4, CD8alpha, NKG2D, NKG2ACE and other markers on pooled cutaneous lymph node cells. The receptor comes from a C3H/HeJ mouse with alopecia areata. This strain's MHC haplotype is H2-k. V and J are TRBV13-2 and TRBJ2-4; D is undetermined. Input material: CD4+ T cells sorted from a lymph node. CDR3 sequence: CASGDWNTLYF. Partial CDR3 DNA: TGTGCCAGCGGTGATTGGAAC.